The 10 T cell receptor beta chains below come from one sample, sequenced in a study of T cells in Graves' hyperthyroidism and ophthalmopathy. Amplified TCR beta CDR3 regions came from RNA transcripts. Researchers ran a first-round RT-PCR on the TCR CDR3 using the HTBI primer set. TCRdb called the multiplex PCR reads again in MiXCR, with one record for every CDR3 protein. The sample shows about 600,000 distinct CDR3 sequences, more than 15% of them seen only once. Sequencing was performed on blood. The source of these receptors is a middle-aged woman with Graves' ophthalmopathy.

The V call is TRBV7-9, the J call TRBJ1-5, with TRBD1 as a possible D gene (5 bases). V was trimmed by 4 bases and J by 9 bases, leaving 13 bases between them. Germline V gene lookup returns CDR1 SEHNR and CDR2 FQNEAQ (reference sequence). The CDR3 length is 13 residues. CDR3 bases: TGTGCCAGCAGCTCGGGGACCGGCAGGCCCCAGCATTTT. Amino acids: CASSSGTGRPQHF.

V is TRBV29-1 and J is TRBJ1-1; D remains unclear. Germline loops: CDR1 SQVTM, CDR2 ANQGSEA. With 4 bases removed from V and 3 bases from J, the gap between germline ends came to 12 bases. This CDR3 is 13 amino acids long. CDR3 sequence: CSVVGRRYTEAFF. For the CDR3, the DNA is TGCAGCGTTGTAGGTCGCAGGTACACTGAAGCTTTCTTT.

This clonotype was observed many times. The CDR3 loop reads CASSPGQGFLVRISPLHF. The CDR3 coding sequence is TGTGCCAGCAGTCCAGGACAGGGTTTCCTAGTCCGTATTTCACCCCTCCACTTT. V usage is TRBV6-1 and J usage is TRBJ1-6; 8 positions match TRBD1. J was trimmed by 9 bases and V by 5 bases; bases with no gene match: 18. CDR3 length equals 18 residues. CDR1 is MNHNS and CDR2 is SASEGT in the germline V gene.

This clonotype came up a few times. The chain has TRBV27 and TRBJ2-2; D possibly corresponds to TRBD2 (6 bases). V dropped 10 bases and J dropped 5 bases, with 14 bases sitting between them. Per the germline V gene, CDR1 is MNHEY and CDR2 is SMNVEV (reference sequence). CDR3 length equals 13 residues. CDR3 DNA: TGTGCCAACAATCCTAGCGCTACCGGGGAGCTGTTTTTT. This encodes CANNPSATGELFF.

This clonotype was seen many times. The chain has TRBV28 and TRBJ1-1, with D possibly being TRBD1 (6 bases). V lost 7 bases and J 1 base, leaving 22 bases between the germline ends. CDR1 and CDR2 (germline): MDHEN, SYDVKM. CDR3 length: 17 residues. CDR3 amino acids: CASTSPAAGASNTEAFF. The CDR3 bases are TGTGCCAGCACCAGTCCTGCGGCAGGGGCCTCGAACACTGAAGCTTTCTTT. Drawing the rest from reference TRBV28 and TRBJ1-1, the complete variable domain is DVKVTQSSRYLVKRTGEKVFLECVQDMDHENMFWYRQDPGLGLRLIYFSYDVKMKEKGDIPEGYSVSREKKERFSLILESASTNQTSMYLCASTSPAAGASNTEAFFGQGTRLTVV.

This clonotype has just a few counts. The rearrangement uses TRBV6-1 and TRBJ2-3, with 10 bases that match TRBD2. There are 16 residues in the CDR3. The germline gives CDR1 MNHNS, CDR2 SASEGT. V lost 7 bases, J lost 3 bases, and 10 bases stayed unmatched. CDR3 nucleotides: TGTGCCAGCATTGCGGGGGCTAGCGGGAGAACAGATACGCAGTATTTT. It encodes CASIAGASGRTDTQYF.

This clonotype has a count of ten or more. This sequence joins TRBV4-1 and TRBJ2-1; a weak D match, TRBD2 (5 bases). The CDR3 has 12 residues. In germline, CDR1 is MGHRA, CDR2 YSYEKL. V lost 1 base and J lost 9, with 7 bases in between. CDR3 sequence reads: CASSQVAGEQFF. The DNA for the CDR3 is TGCGCCAGCAGCCAAGTCGCGGGTGAGCAGTTCTTC.

This clonotype occurred many times. The chain links TRBV11-2 to TRBJ1-1; a possible D gene is TRBD1 (6 bases). The germline V and J ends were trimmed by 4 bases and 3 bases, with 15 bases remaining between them. Per germline, CDR1 SGHAT and CDR2 FQNNGV. This CDR3 contains 15 residues. CDR3 residues: CASSSLQGRDTEAFF. The CDR3 DNA reads TGTGCCAGCAGCTCGCTTCAGGGGAGGGACACTGAAGCTTTCTTT. The complete variable domain, with remaining parts taken from reference TRBV11-2 and TRBJ1-1, reads EAGVAQSPRYKIIEKRQSVAFWCNPISGHATLYWYQQILGQGPKLLIQFQNNGVVDDSQLPKDRFSAERLKGVDSTLKIQPAKLEDSAVYLCASSSLQGRDTEAFFGQGTRLTVV.

In the case of this clonotype: The junction shows a germline mismatch at one end, possibly a read error. The chain employs TRBV2 and TRBJ2-5, with 11 bases identical to TRBD2. Germline V lookup: CDR1 SNHLY, CDR2 FYNNEI. This CDR3 is 13 amino acids long. The CDR3 region has the DNA TGTGCCAGCAGGGGCGGGACTAGCGGTCCCGGTATCTTC. This gives the protein CASRGGTSGPGIF.

The rearrangement joins TRBV2 to TRBJ1-6, with D unclear. Germline V CDR1 and CDR2: SNHLY, FYNNEI. Trimming took off 8 bases at V and 5 bases at J, with 19 bases between the two ends. This CDR3 spans 16 amino acids. The CDR3 sequence: CASGGTPLGDNSPLHF. The CDR3 DNA reads TGTGCCAGCGGAGGAACACCCCTCGGGGATAATTCACCCCTCCACTTT.